The clone carrying this TCR beta chain has just a few counts. The germline gene is not matched at one end of the junction; a read error may be the cause. Each CDR3 protein is one row after TCRdb ran MiXCR on the RACE reads. Of over 65,000 distinct CDR3 sequences in the sample, roughly 10% were seen once. The germline V gene has CDR1 SNHLY and CDR2 FYNNEI. The CDR3 extends over 9 amino acids. The data were taken from a study of human T cells and chemical hapten exposure. Time point given: patch test 1, 2 weeks after DPC sensitization. The treatment is: therapeutic diphenylcyclopropenone sensitization with weekly scalp DPC. Suited to DPC and affected by alopecia, the donors ranged from 18 to 70 years old.

The source of this sequence is a woman in her fifties or sixties with alopecia areata. Some clones in this sample may be carry-over from other donors' samples. The chain combines TRBV2 with TRBJ2-7; TRBD1 or TRBD2 may be the D gene (6 bases each). The specimen comprised whole blood, sampled in connection with sensitization to the hapten diphenylcyclopropenone (DPC). The CDR3, as DNA: TGTGCCAGCGGGGGGCAAGGGGACTTC. This gives the protein CASGGQGDF.